The 22 T cell receptor beta chains reported below all come from one sample, sequenced in a study of cytomegalovirus exposure and HLA in healthy donors. Primers for the PCR totalled 60 Vbeta and 13 Jbeta. Repertoires were generated with immunoSEQ multiplex PCR, while TCRdb's copy carries only in-frame clones and drops some. This repertoire shows about 170,000 clones, around 80% found once; its top ten account for approximately 2.2%. The material sequenced was PBMCs. The receptor set was obtained from a male donor in good health and CMV-seronegative.

V and J are TRBV10-3 and TRBJ1-5, with 10 bases fitting TRBD1. The CDR3 contains 14 residues. Germline lookup yields CDR1 ENHRY and CDR2 SYGVKD. Losses at the gene ends were 6 bases for V and 4 bases for J; bases not matched to a gene: 3. The CDR3 region is CAIRAGQGNQPQHF. For the CDR3, the DNA is TGTGCCATCAGGGCGGGACAGGGGAATCAGCCCCAGCATTTT.

The V and J genes are TRBV7-2 and TRBJ1-3; D ambiguous. Trimming removed 2 bases at V and 0 bases at J, with 5 bases between. Germline values: CDR1 SGHTA, CDR2 FQGNSA. This CDR3 contains 14 residues. The CDR3 DNA reads TGTGCCAGCAGCTTATGGAGCTCTGGAAACACCATATATTTT. It specifies CASSLWSSGNTIYF.

The CDR3 here is CAARTGAYEQYF. For the CDR3, the DNA is TGTGCCGCCCGGACAGGAGCCTACGAGCAGTACTTC. The chain combines TRBV2 with TRBJ2-5; 7 bases agree with TRBD1. The J call may be incorrect, as the DNA end agrees better with TRBJ2-7. Germline CDR1 reads SNHLY; CDR2 reads FYNNEI. The length of the CDR3 is 12 residues.

This chain joins TRBV6-1 and TRBJ1-4; 10 bases are a match to TRBD1. The CDR3 is 15 residues long. With V trimmed by 5 bases and J by 5 bases, 5 bases remained unmatched. Germline CDR1 and CDR2: MNHNS and SASEGT. CDR3 protein: CASSPPGQGNEKLFF. The DNA for the CDR3 is TGTGCCAGCAGTCCCCCGGGACAGGGGAATGAAAAACTGTTTTTT.

The chain recombines TRBV5-1 with TRBJ2-2, with D tentatively TRBD2 (7 bases). Germline values: CDR1 SGHRS, CDR2 YFSETQ. Trimming shortened V by 6 bases and J by 5 bases, and 17 bases separated the two germline ends. The CDR3 is 15 residues long. CDR3 region: CASTVGGQGTGELFF. The CDR3 DNA sequence: TGCGCCAGCACCGTGGGGGGGCAAGGTACCGGGGAGCTGTTTTTT.

The chain couples TRBV2 to TRBJ2-7; maybe TRBD2 (6 bases). Germline V gene lookup returns CDR1 SNHLY and CDR2 FYNNEI. This CDR3 spans 17 amino acids. Trimming shortened V by 4 bases and J by 2 bases, and 21 bases separated the two germline ends. Here the CDR3 reads CASSGPALGTSTYEQYF. For the CDR3, the DNA is TGTGCCAGCAGTGGTCCGGCCCTCGGGACTTCAACCTACGAGCAGTACTTC.

The CDR3 protein is CASSFQSTDTQYF. CDR3 nucleotides: TGTGCCAGCAGCTTCCAGAGCACAGATACGCAGTATTTT. The chain has TRBV5-4 and TRBJ2-3; D uncertain. Trimming cost V 2 bases and J 0 bases, with 4 bases left between them. CDR3 length: 13 residues. The germline V gene has CDR1 SGHNT and CDR2 YYREEE (reference sequence).

The genes are TRBV2 and TRBJ1-6, with D possibly being TRBD1 (6 bases). This CDR3 region has 15 residues. Trimming removed 6 bases at V and 12 bases at J, with 21 bases between. Germline lookup yields CDR1 SNHLY and CDR2 FYNNEI. CDR3 amino acids: CASRSRGSGDEPLHF. CDR3 nucleotides: TGTGCCAGCAGATCAAGGGGCTCAGGGGACGAACCCCTCCACTTT.

V usage is TRBV7-9 and J usage is TRBJ1-1; D uncertain. V was shortened by 4 bases and J by 10 bases, with 16 bases between the two germline ends. Per the germline V gene, CDR1 is SEHNR and CDR2 is FQNEAQ (reference sequence). The CDR3 runs 13 residues. The DNA for the CDR3 is TGTGCCAGCAGCTCCTCGGGATCGACCCCAGCTTTCTTT. It translates to CASSSSGSTPAFF.

The rearrangement joins TRBV7-2 to TRBJ2-1; D perhaps matches TRBD1 (5 bases). The length of the CDR3 is 14 residues. The germline gives CDR1 SGHTA, CDR2 FQGNSA. V lost 3 bases and J lost 6, with 12 bases in between. The CDR3 bases are TGTGCCAGCAGCTTTGGGGCCCACGGCAATGAGCAGTTCTTC. Translated, it gives CASSFGAHGNEQFF.

The chain uses TRBV19 and TRBJ1-2, with 7 bases identical to TRBD1. Looked up from germline, CDR1 is LNHDA and CDR2 is SQIVND (reference sequence). The CDR3 sequence is 15 residues long. V was pared by 0 bases and J by 4 bases, with 5 bases of the junction left unmatched. The CDR3 protein is CASSIEGQKTYGYTF. The CDR3, as DNA: TGTGCCAGTAGTATAGAGGGACAGAAGACCTATGGCTACACCTTC.

This rearrangement joins TRBV6-6 to TRBJ1-5; 10 bases match TRBD1. CDR1 is MNHNY, CDR2 SVGAGI, per germline (reference sequence). After removal of 5 bases from V and 6 bases from J, the junction contained 10 bases not matched to a gene. The CDR3 spans 16 residues. For the CDR3, the DNA is TGTGCCAGCAGTCCCGGGACAGGGGAGGCAAGTCAGCCCCAGCATTTT. Encoded protein: CASSPGTGEASQPQHF.

V usage is TRBV2 and J usage is TRBJ1-2; tentatively, D is TRBD1 (5 bases). Germline V gene sequence: CDR1 SNHLY, CDR2 FYNNEI. V was cut by 3 bases and J by 6 bases, with 17 bases left in between. The length of the CDR3 is 15 residues. The CDR3 sequence: CASSDSSGYRHGYTF. The CDR3 DNA reads TGTGCCAGCAGTGACTCCTCAGGGTATCGCCATGGCTACACCTTC. Together with reference TRBV2 and TRBJ1-2, the CDR3 gives the full variable domain: EPEVTQTPSHQVTQMGQEVILRCVPISNHLYFYWYRQILGQKVEFLVSFYNNEISEKSEIFDDQFSVERPDGSNFTLKIRSTKLEDSAMYFCASSDSSGYRHGYTFGSGTRLTVV.

The gene calls are TRBV6-6 and TRBJ1-4; TRBD1 aligns across 7 bases. The CDR3 sequence is 15 residues long. In germline, CDR1 is MNHNY, CDR2 SVGAGI (reference sequence). Trimming at V came to 2 bases and at J to 8 bases, leaving 8 bases not matched to a gene. CDR3 sequence reads: CASSYPAGGEEKLFF. The CDR3 coding sequence is TGTGCCAGCAGTTACCCCGCAGGGGGAGAAGAAAAACTGTTTTTT.

V and J are TRBV6-5 and TRBJ1-3; TRBD1 might be the D (5 bases). This CDR3 is built from 12 residues. The germline V gene has CDR1 MNHEY and CDR2 SVGAGI. V shed 10 bases and J shed 1 base, with 8 bases lying between them. The CDR3 sequence: CATRGSGNTIYF. The CDR3, as DNA: TGTGCCACCCGGGGGTCTGGAAACACCATATATTTT.

This clone showed up just once. The germline gene is not matched at one end of the junction; a read error may be the cause. The CDR3 bases are TGTGCCAGCAGTCCCGAGACAGGGGGGATATTCCCCGCGGCCTTC. It codes for CASSPETGGIFPAAF. The rearrangement links TRBV28 to TRBJ1-2; TRBD1 matches at 9 bases. Germline loops: CDR1 MDHEN, CDR2 SYDVKM. The CDR3 runs to 15 residues.

This clone was found once. The chain combines TRBV11-3 with TRBJ1-1; D not resolved. Looked up from germline, CDR1 is SGHNT and CDR2 is YENEEA. V lost 3 bases to trimming and J lost 3 bases, with 8 bases between them. The CDR3 totals 13 residues. The CDR3 DNA follows: TGTGCCAGCAGCTTCGGGTGGGACACTGAAGCTTTCTTT. Protein product: CASSFGWDTEAFF.

This chain connects TRBV6-5 to TRBJ2-1; 11 nucleotides agree with TRBD1. There are 14 residues in the CDR3. The germline CDR1 and CDR2 sequences are MNHEY and SVGAGI. V lost 6 bases, J lost 7 bases, and 5 bases stayed unmatched. The CDR3 DNA reads as TGTGCCAGCAGGGCGGACAGGGGGCCGAATGAGCAGTTCTTC. Amino acid sequence: CASRADRGPNEQFF.

The chain links TRBV7-8 to TRBJ2-1, with D perhaps matching TRBD2 (5 bases). The V and J ends lost 1 base and 14 bases respectively, with 18 bases between them. This CDR3 contains 14 residues. Per germline, CDR1 SGHVS and CDR2 FQNEAQ. CDR3 residues: CASSLVQLEDFKFF. The DNA of the CDR3 is TGTGCCAGCAGCTTAGTACAACTAGAAGATTTCAAGTTCTTC.

The V gene is TRBV4-1, the J gene TRBJ1-1; tentatively, D is TRBD1 (5 bases). V was cut by 0 bases and J by 3 bases, with 8 bases left in between. There are 14 residues in the CDR3. Germline-derived CDR1 and CDR2 are MGHRA and YSYEKL. The CDR3 nucleotides are TGCGCCAGCAGCCAAGAGCAGGGATACACTGAAGCTTTCTTT. It translates to CASSQEQGYTEAFF.

In its sample, this clone was seen a few times. Other DNA sequences in this sample translate to the same CDR3. This sequence joins TRBV2 and TRBJ1-5; D is uncertain. Germline CDR1 SNHLY, CDR2 FYNNEI. V was pared by 2 bases and J by 6 bases, with 11 bases between. The CDR3 totals 14 residues. DNA of the CDR3: TGTGCCAGCAGTGAAAATCAAGGGAGTCAGCCCCAGCATTTT. It encodes CASSENQGSQPQHF.

In its sample, this clone was seen once. The chain uses TRBV6-6 and TRBJ2-5, with 7 bases that match TRBD1. There are 14 residues in the CDR3. V trimming: 1 base; J trimming: 5 bases; junction bases outside the gene matches: 4. CDR1 and CDR2 from the germline V gene are MNHNY and SVGAGI (reference sequence). The CDR3 DNA reads TGTGCCAGCAGTTACTTCGACAGGGCCGAGACCCAGTACTTC. It encodes CASSYFDRAETQYF.